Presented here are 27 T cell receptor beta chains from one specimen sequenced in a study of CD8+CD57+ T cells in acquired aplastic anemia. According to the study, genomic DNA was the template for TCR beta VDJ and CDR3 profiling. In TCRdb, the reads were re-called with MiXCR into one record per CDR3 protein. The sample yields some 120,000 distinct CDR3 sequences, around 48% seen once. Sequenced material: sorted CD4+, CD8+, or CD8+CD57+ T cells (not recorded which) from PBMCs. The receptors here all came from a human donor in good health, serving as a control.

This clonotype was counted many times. In DNA form, the CDR3 reads TGTGCCAGCAGTCAGGACCCTTATACCTACGAGCAGTACTTC. It is translated as CASSQDPYTYEQYF. The rearrangement uses TRBV2 and TRBJ2-7; D is unresolved. Germline CDR1 SNHLY, CDR2 FYNNEI. The CDR3 loop spans 14 amino acids. The ends were cut back, 5 bases at V and 2 bases at J, with 13 bases in the middle.

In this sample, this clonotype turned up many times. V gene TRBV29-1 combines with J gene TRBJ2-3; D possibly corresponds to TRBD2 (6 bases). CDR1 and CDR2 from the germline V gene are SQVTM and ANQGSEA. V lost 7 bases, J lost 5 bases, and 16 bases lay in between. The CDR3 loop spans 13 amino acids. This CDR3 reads CSGTWRGLDTQYF. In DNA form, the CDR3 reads TGCAGCGGAACCTGGCGGGGATTAGATACGCAGTATTTT.

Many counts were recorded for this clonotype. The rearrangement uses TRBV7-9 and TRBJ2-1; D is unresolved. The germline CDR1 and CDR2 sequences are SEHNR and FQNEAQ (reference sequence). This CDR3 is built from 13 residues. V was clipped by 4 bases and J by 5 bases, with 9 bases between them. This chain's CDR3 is CASSSGLHNEQFF. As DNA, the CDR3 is TGTGCCAGCAGCTCAGGCCTCCACAATGAGCAGTTCTTC.

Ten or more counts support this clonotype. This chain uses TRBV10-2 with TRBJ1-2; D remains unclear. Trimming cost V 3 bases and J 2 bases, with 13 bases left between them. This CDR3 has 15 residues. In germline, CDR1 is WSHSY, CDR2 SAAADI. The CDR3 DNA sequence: TGCGCCAGCAGTGAACGAGGGCGGCGAAACTATGGCTACACCTTC. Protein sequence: CASSERGRRNYGYTF.

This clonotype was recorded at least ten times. The CDR3 nucleotides are TGTGCCAGCAGCGGGACAGTAACATACGAGCAGTACTTC. Encoded protein: CASSGTVTYEQYF. The rearrangement links TRBV7-9 to TRBJ2-7; the match to TRBD1 covers 7 bases. The J segment lost 4 bases and the V segment lost 5 bases, leaving 5 bases of the junction unmatched. Per the germline V gene, CDR1 is SEHNR and CDR2 is FQNEAQ (reference sequence). The CDR3 has 13 residues.

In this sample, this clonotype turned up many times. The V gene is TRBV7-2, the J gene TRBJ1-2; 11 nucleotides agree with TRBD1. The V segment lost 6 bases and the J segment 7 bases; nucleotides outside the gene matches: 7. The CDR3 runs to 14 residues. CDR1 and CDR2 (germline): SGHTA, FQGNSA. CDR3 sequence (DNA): TGTGCCAGCAGTCTTGGACAGGGGGCTCGTGGCTACACCTTC. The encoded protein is CASSLGQGARGYTF. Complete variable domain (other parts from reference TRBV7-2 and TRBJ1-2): GAGVSQSPSNKVTEKGKDVELRCDPISGHTALYWYRQSLGQGLEFLIYFQGNSAPDKSGLPSDRFSAERTGGSVSTLTIQRTQQEDSAVYLCASSLGQGARGYTFGSGTRLTVV.

CDR3 sequence (DNA): TGTGCCAGCAGCTTTCAGGGTGTAGTCTATGGCTACACCTTC. It codes for CASSFQGVVYGYTF. V is TRBV5-4 and J is TRBJ1-2; D perhaps matches TRBD1 (5 bases). This CDR3 comprises 14 residues. Germline V gene sequence: CDR1 SGHNT, CDR2 YYREEE (reference sequence). V lost 2 bases to trimming and J lost 4 bases, with 12 bases between them.

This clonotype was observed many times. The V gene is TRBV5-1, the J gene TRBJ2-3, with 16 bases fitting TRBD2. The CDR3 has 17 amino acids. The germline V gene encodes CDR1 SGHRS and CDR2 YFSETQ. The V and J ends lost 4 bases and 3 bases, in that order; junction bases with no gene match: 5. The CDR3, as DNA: TGCGCCAGCAGCCCTGGGACTAGCGGGGGGGCTACAGATACGCAGTATTTT. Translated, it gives CASSPGTSGGATDTQYF.

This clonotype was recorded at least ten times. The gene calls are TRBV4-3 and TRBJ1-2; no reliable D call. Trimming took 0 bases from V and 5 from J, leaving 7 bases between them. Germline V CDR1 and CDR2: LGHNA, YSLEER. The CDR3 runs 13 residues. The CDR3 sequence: CASSQDTGYGYTF. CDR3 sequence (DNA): TGCGCCAGCAGCCAAGATACCGGTTATGGCTACACCTTC.

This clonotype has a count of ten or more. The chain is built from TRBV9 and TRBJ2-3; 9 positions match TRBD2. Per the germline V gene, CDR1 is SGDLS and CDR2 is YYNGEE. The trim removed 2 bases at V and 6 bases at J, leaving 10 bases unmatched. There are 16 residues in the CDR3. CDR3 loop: CASSVLGGGAGDTQYF. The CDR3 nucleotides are TGTGCCAGCAGCGTCCTAGGCGGGGGGGCAGGGGATACGCAGTATTTT.

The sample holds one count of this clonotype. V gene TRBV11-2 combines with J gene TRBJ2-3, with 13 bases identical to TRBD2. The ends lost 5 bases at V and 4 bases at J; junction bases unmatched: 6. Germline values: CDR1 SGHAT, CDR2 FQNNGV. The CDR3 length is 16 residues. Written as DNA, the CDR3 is TGTGCCAGCAGCACTGGACTAGCGGGGGCGGCAGATACGCAGTATTTT. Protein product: CASSTGLAGAADTQYF.

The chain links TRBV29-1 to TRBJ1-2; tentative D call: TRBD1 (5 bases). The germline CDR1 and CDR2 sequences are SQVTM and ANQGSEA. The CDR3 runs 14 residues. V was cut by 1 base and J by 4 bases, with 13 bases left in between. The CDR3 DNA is TGCAGCGTTGAAGCGGATCAGGGTGGCTATGGCTACACCTTC. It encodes CSVEADQGGYGYTF.

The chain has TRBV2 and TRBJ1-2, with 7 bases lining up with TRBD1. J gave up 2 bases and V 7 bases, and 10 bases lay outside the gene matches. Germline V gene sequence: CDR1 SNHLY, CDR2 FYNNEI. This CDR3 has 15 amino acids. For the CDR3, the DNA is TGTGCCAGCACACCGGGACAGTCCGTCAACTATGGCTACACCTTC. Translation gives CASTPGQSVNYGYTF.

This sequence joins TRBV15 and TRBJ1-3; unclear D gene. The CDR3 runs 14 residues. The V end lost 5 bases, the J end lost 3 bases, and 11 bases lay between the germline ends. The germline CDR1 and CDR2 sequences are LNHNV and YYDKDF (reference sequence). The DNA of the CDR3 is TGTGCCACCAGCGCAGGATTGGGTGGAAACACCATATATTTT. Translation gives CATSAGLGGNTIYF.

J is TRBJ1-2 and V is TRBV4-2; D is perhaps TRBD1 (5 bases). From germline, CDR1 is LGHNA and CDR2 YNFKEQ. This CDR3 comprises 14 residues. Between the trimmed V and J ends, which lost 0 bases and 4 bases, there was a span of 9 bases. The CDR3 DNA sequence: TGTGCCAGCAGCCAAGAAACAAGGGGCTATGGCTACACCTTC. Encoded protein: CASSQETRGYGYTF.

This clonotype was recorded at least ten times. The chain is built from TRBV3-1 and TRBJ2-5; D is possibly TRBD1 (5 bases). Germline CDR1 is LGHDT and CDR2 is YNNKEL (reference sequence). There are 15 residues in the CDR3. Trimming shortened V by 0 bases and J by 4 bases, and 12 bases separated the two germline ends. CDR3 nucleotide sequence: TGTGCCAGCAGCCAAGATCCCCAGGGTTTAGAGACCCAGTACTTC. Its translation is CASSQDPQGLETQYF.

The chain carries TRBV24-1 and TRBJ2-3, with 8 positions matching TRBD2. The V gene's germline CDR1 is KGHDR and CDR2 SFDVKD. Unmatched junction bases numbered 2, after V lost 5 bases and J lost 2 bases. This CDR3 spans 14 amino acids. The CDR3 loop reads CATSGSGVTDTQYF. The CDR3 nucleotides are TGTGCCACCAGTGGTAGCGGGGTCACAGATACGCAGTATTTT.

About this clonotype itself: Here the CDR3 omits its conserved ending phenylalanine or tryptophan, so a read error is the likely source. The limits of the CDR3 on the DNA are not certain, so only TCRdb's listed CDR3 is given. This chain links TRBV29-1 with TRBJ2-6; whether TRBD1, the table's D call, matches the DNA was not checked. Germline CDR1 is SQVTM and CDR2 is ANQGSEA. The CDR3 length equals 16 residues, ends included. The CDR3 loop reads CSARTGPLSGANVLKI.

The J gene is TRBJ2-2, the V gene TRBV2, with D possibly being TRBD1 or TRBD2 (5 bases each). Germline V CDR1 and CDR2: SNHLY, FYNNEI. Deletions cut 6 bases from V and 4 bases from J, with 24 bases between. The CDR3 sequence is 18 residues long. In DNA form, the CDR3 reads TGTGCCAGCAGCTATACTAGGCCCGGGACCGATCTCACCGGGGAGCTGTTTTTT. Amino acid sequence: CASSYTRPGTDLTGELFF.

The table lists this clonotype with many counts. The CDR3 is CASNSSQVTDTQYF. CDR3 sequence (DNA): TGTGCCAGTAATTCATCCCAGGTCACAGATACGCAGTATTTT. The chain uses TRBV19 and TRBJ2-3, with D unclear. The CDR3 runs 14 residues. Germline CDR1 is LNHDA and CDR2 is SQIVND (reference sequence). The ends were cut back, 7 bases at V and 2 bases at J, with 13 bases in the middle. Full variable domain (rest looked up from reference TRBV19 and TRBJ2-3): DGGITQSPKYLFRKEGQNVTLSCEQNLNHDAMYWYRQDPGQGLRLIYYSQIVNDFQKGDIAEGYSVSREKKESFPLTVTSAQKNPTAFYLCASNSSQVTDTQYFGPGTRLTVL.

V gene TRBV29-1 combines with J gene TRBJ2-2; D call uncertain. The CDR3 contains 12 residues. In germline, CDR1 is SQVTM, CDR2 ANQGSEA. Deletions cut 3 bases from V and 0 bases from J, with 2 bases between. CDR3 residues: CSVEANTGELFF. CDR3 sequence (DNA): TGCAGCGTTGAGGCGAACACCGGGGAGCTGTTTTTT.

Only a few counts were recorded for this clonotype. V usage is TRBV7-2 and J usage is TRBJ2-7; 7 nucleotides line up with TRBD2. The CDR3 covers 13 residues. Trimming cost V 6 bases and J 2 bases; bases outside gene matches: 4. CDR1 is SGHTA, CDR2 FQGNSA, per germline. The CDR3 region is CASRGGGAYEQYF. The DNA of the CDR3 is TGTGCCAGCAGGGGGGGGGGTGCCTACGAGCAGTACTTC. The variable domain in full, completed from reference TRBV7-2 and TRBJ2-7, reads GAGVSQSPSNKVTEKGKDVELRCDPISGHTALYWYRQSLGQGLEFLIYFQGNSAPDKSGLPSDRFSAERTGGSVSTLTIQRTQQEDSAVYLCASRGGGAYEQYFGPGTRLTVT.

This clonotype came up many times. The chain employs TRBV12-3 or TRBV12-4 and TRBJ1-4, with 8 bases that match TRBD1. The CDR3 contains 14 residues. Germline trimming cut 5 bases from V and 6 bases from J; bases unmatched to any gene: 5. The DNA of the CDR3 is TGTGCCAGCAGTCTAGGACAGGGCTATGAAAAACTGTTTTTT. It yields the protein CASSLGQGYEKLFF.

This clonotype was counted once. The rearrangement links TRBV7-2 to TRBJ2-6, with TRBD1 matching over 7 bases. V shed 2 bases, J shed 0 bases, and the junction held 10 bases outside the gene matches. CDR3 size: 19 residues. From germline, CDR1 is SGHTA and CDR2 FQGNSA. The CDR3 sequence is CASSLSGQIWNSGANVLTF. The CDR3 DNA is TGTGCCAGCAGCTTATCGGGACAGATCTGGAACTCTGGGGCCAACGTCCTGACTTTC.

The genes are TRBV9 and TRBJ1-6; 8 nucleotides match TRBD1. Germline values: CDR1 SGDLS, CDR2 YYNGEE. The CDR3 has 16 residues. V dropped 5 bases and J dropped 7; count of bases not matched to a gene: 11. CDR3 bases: TGTGCCAGCAGACCTACCGGGACAGGTATCAATTCACCCCTCCACTTT. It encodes CASRPTGTGINSPLHF.

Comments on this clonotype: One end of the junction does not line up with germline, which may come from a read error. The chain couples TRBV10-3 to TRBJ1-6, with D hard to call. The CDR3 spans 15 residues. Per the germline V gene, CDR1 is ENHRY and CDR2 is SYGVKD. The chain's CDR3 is CASSYLGHYNSPLHF. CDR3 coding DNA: TGTGCCAGCAGTTACTTAGGCCACTATAATTCACCCCTCCACTTT.

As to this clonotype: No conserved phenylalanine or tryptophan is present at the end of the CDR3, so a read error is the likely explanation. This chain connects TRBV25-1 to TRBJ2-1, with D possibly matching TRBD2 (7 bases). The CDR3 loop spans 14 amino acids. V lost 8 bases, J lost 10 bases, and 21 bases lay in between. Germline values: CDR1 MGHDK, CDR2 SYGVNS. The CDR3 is CASVGGLRLGEQFL. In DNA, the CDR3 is TGTGCCAGCGTAGGGGGACTACGGCTGGGAGAGCAGTTCCTC.